These 26 T cell receptor beta chains were all obtained from the same sample, sequenced in a study of cytomegalovirus exposure and HLA in healthy donors. Use of 60 Vbeta and 13 Jbeta primers characterized the PCR. The data were produced by immunoSEQ multiplex PCR, yet TCRdb's version contains in-frame clones alone and is incomplete. The table lists about 160,000 clones, around nine tenths of them singletons. The sample was PBMCs. The receptor source for this set is a woman aged 25 to 39 in good health and CMV-seronegative.

This chain joins TRBV5-1 and TRBJ2-7, with a weak D call TRBD2 (6 bases). CDR3 size: 13 residues. The germline V gene encodes CDR1 SGHRS and CDR2 YFSETQ. V lost 6 bases and J lost 0, with 10 bases in between. The CDR3 DNA reads as TGCGCCAGCACCCTCGGGGGCTCCTACGAGCAGTACTTC. Translated: CASTLGGSYEQYF.

The chain has TRBV5-1 and TRBJ1-4; D unresolved. The germline V and J ends were trimmed by 4 bases and 3 bases, with 10 bases remaining between them. Germline values: CDR1 SGHRS, CDR2 YFSETQ. The CDR3 covers 14 residues. CDR3 sequence: CASSAGLANEKLFF. CDR3 bases: TGCGCCAGCAGCGCGGGGTTGGCTAATGAAAAACTGTTTTTT.

This clone was counted a single time. The rearrangement joins TRBV5-6 to TRBJ1-2; 10 nucleotides agree with TRBD1. J was trimmed by 4 bases and V by 4 bases; bases with no gene match: 10. Germline V gene lookup returns CDR1 SGHDT and CDR2 YYEEEE. The CDR3 has 16 amino acids. CDR3 loop: CASSMGDRGRSYGYTF. The CDR3 region has the DNA TGTGCCAGCAGCATGGGGGACAGGGGAAGGTCCTATGGCTACACCTTC.

The V gene is TRBV7-2, the J gene TRBJ2-3, with 7 bases fitting TRBD2. J lost 3 bases, V lost 3 bases, and 9 bases had no gene match. The CDR3 spans 16 residues. The V gene's germline CDR1 is SGHTA and CDR2 FQGNSA. Written as DNA, the CDR3 is TGTGCCAGCAGCTTCTCCAGCGGGGATATGACAGATACGCAGTATTTT. Its translation is CASSFSSGDMTDTQYF. The full variable domain, rest sourced from reference TRBV7-2 and TRBJ2-3, is GAGVSQSPSNKVTEKGKDVELRCDPISGHTALYWYRQSLGQGLEFLIYFQGNSAPDKSGLPSDRFSAERTGGSVSTLTIQRTQQEDSAVYLCASSFSSGDMTDTQYFGPGTRLTVL.

This chain joins TRBV6-5 and TRBJ1-5; 7 bases are a match to TRBD1. Germline lookup yields CDR1 MNHEY and CDR2 SVGAGI. The CDR3 length is 13 residues. Trimming cost V 6 bases and J 6 bases; bases outside gene matches: 5. CDR3 DNA sequence: TGTGCCAGCAGAAGAGACAGGGTTCAGCCCCAGCATTTT. The encoded protein is CASRRDRVQPQHF.

This sequence joins TRBV5-4 and TRBJ1-2, with D perhaps TRBD1 (6 bases). Deletions cut 2 bases from V and 7 bases from J, with 15 bases between. The germline V gene has CDR1 SGHNT and CDR2 YYREEE (reference sequence). The CDR3 consists of 14 residues. CDR3: CASSLQRDTFGYTF. The CDR3 DNA reads as TGTGCCAGCAGCTTACAGCGGGACACCTTTGGCTACACCTTC.

This chain uses TRBV10-3 with TRBJ2-1; D is ambiguous. Germline CDR1 reads ENHRY; CDR2 reads SYGVKD. The CDR3 is 14 residues long. Trimming removed 4 bases from V and 0 bases from J, with 7 bases in between. Here the CDR3 reads CAISGASSYNEQFF. The CDR3 coding sequence is TGTGCCATCAGTGGGGCCAGCTCCTACAATGAGCAGTTCTTC.

The chain employs TRBV7-8 and TRBJ1-6; D is perhaps TRBD1 (5 bases). In germline, CDR1 is SGHVS, CDR2 FQNEAQ. The length of the CDR3 is 17 residues. V was clipped by 3 bases and J by 0 bases, with 12 bases between them. CDR3 bases: TGTGCCAGCAGCTTTGGGGCGGGGAGCTCCTATAATTCACCCCTCCACTTT. It specifies CASSFGAGSSYNSPLHF.

Here the CDR3 reads CASSPKAGGARATQYF. Here the CDR3 DNA reads TGTGCCAGCAGTCCCAAGGCAGGGGGCGCGAGGGCTACGCAGTATTTT. V usage is TRBV27 and J usage is TRBJ2-3; TRBD1 aligns across 8 bases. J was trimmed by 8 bases and V by 5 bases; bases with no gene match: 15. The V gene's germline CDR1 is MNHEY and CDR2 SMNVEV (reference sequence). The CDR3 is 16 residues long.

The chain is built from TRBV13 and TRBJ2-1, with TRBD2 identical over 9 bases. The CDR3 runs 16 residues. Unmatched junction bases numbered 9, after V lost 2 bases and J lost 7 bases. Germline CDR1 is PRHDT and CDR2 is FYEKMQ (reference sequence). CDR3 in amino acids: CASSLRREGLRNEQFF. In nucleotides, the CDR3 is TGTGCCAGCAGCTTACGGCGGGAGGGCCTAAGGAATGAGCAGTTCTTC. The complete variable domain, with remaining parts taken from reference TRBV13 and TRBJ2-1, reads AAGVIQSPRHLIKEKRETATLKCYPIPRHDTVYWYQQGPGQDPQFLISFYEKMQSDKGSIPDRFSAQQFSDYHSELNMSSLELGDSALYFCASSLRREGLRNEQFFGPGTRLTVL.

The V gene is TRBV6-1, the J gene TRBJ1-2, with D perhaps matching TRBD1 (5 bases). The CDR3 length is 16 residues. In germline, CDR1 is MNHNS, CDR2 SASEGT. Trimming removed 1 base from V and 6 bases from J, with 18 bases in between. The CDR3 DNA reads TGTGCCAGCAGTGAAGGTGCAGGGCGGATACTGGATGGCTACACCTTC. It specifies CASSEGAGRILDGYTF.

This clone was counted a single time. The V gene is TRBV28, the J gene TRBJ2-1, with TRBD1 as a possible D gene (6 bases). V was cut by 5 bases and J by 8 bases, with 19 bases left in between. CDR1 and CDR2 from the germline V gene are MDHEN and SYDVKM. The CDR3 extends over 15 amino acids. This CDR3 is CASSLRQAGIHEQFF. The CDR3 DNA reads as TGTGCCAGCAGTCTCCGACAGGCGGGCATTCATGAGCAGTTCTTC.

This clone was counted between two and nine times. This chain connects TRBV5-6 to TRBJ2-7, with TRBD1 matching 7 bases. Per germline, CDR1 SGHDT and CDR2 YYEEEE. This CDR3 has 14 amino acids. Trimming at V came to 4 bases and at J to 4 bases, leaving 8 bases not matched to a gene. The CDR3 nucleotides read TGTGCCAGCAGCACCAACCCACAGGGGTACGAGCAGTACTTC. Its translation: CASSTNPQGYEQYF.

V is TRBV29-1 and J is TRBJ2-1; TRBD1 aligns across 10 bases. CDR1 is SQVTM, CDR2 ANQGSEA, per germline. V gave up 4 bases and J gave up 6 bases; unmatched junction bases: 12. There are 16 residues in the CDR3. CDR3 protein: CSVGGVRDRGLNEQFF. The CDR3 bases are TGCAGCGTTGGTGGGGTGAGGGACAGGGGTCTCAATGAGCAGTTCTTC.

This chain connects TRBV11-2 to TRBJ2-7; TRBD2 is a possible D gene (6 bases). Per the germline V gene, CDR1 is SGHAT and CDR2 is FQNNGV. The V and J ends lost 11 bases and 5 bases respectively, with 19 bases between them. The CDR3 is made up of 13 amino acids. CDR3 in amino acids: CAVGGGVLNEQYF. The CDR3 nucleotides read TGTGCCGTTGGTGGCGGGGTTCTCAACGAGCAGTACTTC.

V is TRBV19 and J is TRBJ2-2, with TRBD1 matching over 8 bases. V lost 5 bases and J lost 3; bases outside the gene matches: 5. Germline CDR1 and CDR2: LNHDA and SQIVND (reference sequence). The CDR3 runs to 15 residues. CDR3 in amino acids: CASSYRGSDTGELFF. CDR3 nucleotides: TGTGCCAGTAGTTACAGGGGGTCGGACACCGGGGAGCTGTTTTTT.

This chain connects TRBV6-1 to TRBJ2-2; D may be TRBD1 (5 bases). Trimming cost V 8 bases and J 5 bases, with 9 bases left between them. Germline V CDR1 and CDR2: MNHNS, SASEGT. The CDR3 loop spans 12 amino acids. The CDR3 sequence: CASQQGTGELFF. CDR3 nucleotides: TGTGCCAGCCAGCAGGGTACCGGGGAGCTGTTTTTT.

This chain links TRBV19 with TRBJ2-3; D remains ambiguous. The germline CDR1 and CDR2 sequences are LNHDA and SQIVND (reference sequence). Trimming took off 4 bases at V and 0 bases at J, with 14 bases between the two ends. The CDR3 contains 16 residues. CDR3 protein: CASSTYSFTSTDTQYF. The CDR3, as DNA: TGTGCCAGTAGTACCTACAGTTTCACTAGCACAGATACGCAGTATTTT.

The chain joins TRBV9 to TRBJ2-1; TRBD2 matches at 12 bases. The CDR3 has 15 residues. The germline CDR1 and CDR2 sequences are SGDLS and YYNGEE. V lost 6 bases, J lost 4 bases, and 5 bases stayed unmatched. For the CDR3, the DNA is TGTGCCAGCACTTTCGGGACTAGCGGGTACAATGAGCAGTTCTTC. Its translation is CASTFGTSGYNEQFF.

The rearrangement joins TRBV10-1 to TRBJ1-5; TRBD1 agrees at 9 bases. V shed 2 bases and J 6 bases; nucleotides not matched to a gene: 11. The CDR3 runs 17 residues. Germline V gene lookup returns CDR1 WNHNN and CDR2 SYGVQD (reference sequence). As DNA, the CDR3 is TGCGCCAGCAGTGAGGATACCGGGACAGGGTTGATTCAGCCCCAGCATTTT. Translation gives CASSEDTGTGLIQPQHF.

The V and J genes are TRBV5-6 and TRBJ2-1, with D maybe TRBD2 (6 bases). Looked up from germline, CDR1 is SGHDT and CDR2 is YYEEEE. The CDR3 extends over 13 amino acids. Trimming removed 0 bases from V and 9 bases from J, with 10 bases in between. The CDR3, as DNA: TGTGCCAGCAGCTTGGTTGCGGGGAGTGAGCAGTTCTTC. It yields the protein CASSLVAGSEQFF.

The chain links TRBV5-4 to TRBJ1-6, with TRBD1 identical over 7 bases. The CDR3 is 16 amino acids. The J segment lost 4 bases and the V segment lost 4 bases, leaving 8 bases of the junction unmatched. Germline CDR1 reads SGHNT; CDR2 reads YYREEE (reference sequence). This chain's CDR3 is CASSPGGGQYNSPLHF. The CDR3 DNA reads as TGTGCCAGCAGCCCGGGAGGGGGCCAATATAATTCACCCCTCCACTTT.

The genes are TRBV18 and TRBJ2-3; 7 bases line up with TRBD1. J lost 2 bases, V lost 4 bases, and 6 bases had no gene match. Germline CDR1 KGHSH, CDR2 LQKENI. The CDR3 has 15 residues. The CDR3 spells CASSQRQGPTDTQYF. The DNA of the CDR3 is TGTGCCAGCTCACAAAGACAGGGCCCCACAGATACGCAGTATTTT.

This clone was counted only a few times. The chain recombines TRBV5-6 with TRBJ2-3; the D is unclear. The germline CDR1 and CDR2 sequences are SGHDT and YYEEEE. The CDR3 loop spans 13 amino acids. V shed 1 base and J shed 4 bases, with 7 bases lying between them. The CDR3 DNA is TGTGCCAGCAGCTTGCTGAGCGCAGATACGCAGTATTTT. As protein: CASSLLSADTQYF.

The chain carries TRBV7-2 and TRBJ1-1, with 8 positions matching TRBD1. This CDR3 is 17 amino acids long. The V gene end was trimmed by 4 bases and the J gene end by 0 bases; junction bases not matched to a gene: 10. The germline V gene encodes CDR1 SGHTA and CDR2 FQGNSA. CDR3 nucleotide sequence: TGTGCCAGCAGCTCACGTCCCGGGACAGGTATGAACACTGAAGCTTTCTTT. It specifies CASSSRPGTGMNTEAFF.

The chain recombines TRBV28 with TRBJ2-7; 7 bases map to TRBD2. Germline values: CDR1 MDHEN, CDR2 SYDVKM. After removal of 5 bases from V and 3 bases from J, the junction contained 4 bases not matched to a gene. This CDR3 comprises 13 residues. The DNA for the CDR3 is TGTGCCAGCAGTCCTAGCGGAGTCTACGAGCAGTACTTC. Translating gives CASSPSGVYEQYF.